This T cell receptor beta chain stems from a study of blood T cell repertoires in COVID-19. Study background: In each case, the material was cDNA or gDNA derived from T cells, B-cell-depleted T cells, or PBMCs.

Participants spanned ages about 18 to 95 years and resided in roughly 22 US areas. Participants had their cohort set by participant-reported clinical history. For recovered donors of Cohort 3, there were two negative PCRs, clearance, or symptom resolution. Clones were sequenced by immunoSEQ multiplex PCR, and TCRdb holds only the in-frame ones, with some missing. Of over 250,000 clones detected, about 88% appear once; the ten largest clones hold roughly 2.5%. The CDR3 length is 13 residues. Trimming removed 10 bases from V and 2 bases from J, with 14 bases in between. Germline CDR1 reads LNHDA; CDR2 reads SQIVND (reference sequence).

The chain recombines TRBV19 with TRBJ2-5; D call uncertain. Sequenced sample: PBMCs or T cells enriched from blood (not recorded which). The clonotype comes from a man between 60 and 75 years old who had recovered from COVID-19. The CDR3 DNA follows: TGTGCCAATCTCAGATCCCCACAAGAGACCCAGTACTTC. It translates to CANLRSPQETQYF.